The 10 T cell receptor beta chains in this list originate from one sample, sequenced in a study of CD8+CD57+ T cells in acquired aplastic anemia. Genomic DNA acted as the template from which TCR beta VDJ combination and CDR3 sequence profiling were carried out. TCRdb re-analysed the reads in MiXCR, keeping a single row per CDR3 protein. The table lists approximately 200,000 distinct CDR3 sequences, 55% to 70% of them singletons. The sample taken for sequencing was sorted CD4+, CD8+, or CD8+CD57+ T cells (not recorded which) from PBMCs. Receptors originate from a human donor with severe aplastic anemia or a healthy control (not recorded which).

The J gene is TRBJ1-2, the V gene TRBV13; TRBD1 matches at 10 bases. This CDR3 contains 16 residues. Germline loops: CDR1 PRHDT, CDR2 FYEKMQ (reference sequence). The V and J ends lost 6 bases and 3 bases, in that order; junction bases with no gene match: 10. The CDR3 loop reads CASSSSPGQGHYGYTF. As DNA, the CDR3 is TGTGCCAGCAGTAGCTCACCGGGACAGGGGCACTATGGCTACACCTTC.

V usage is TRBV6-1 and J usage is TRBJ2-7, with D perhaps matching TRBD1 (6 bases). Germline V gene sequence: CDR1 MNHNS, CDR2 SASEGT. The V and J ends lost 1 base and 0 bases respectively, with 13 bases between them. The CDR3 length is 16 residues. CDR3 nucleotide sequence: TGTGCCAGCAGTGAAGGGAGGACAGTGAGCTCCTACGAGCAGTACTTC. Amino acids: CASSEGRTVSSYEQYF.

CDR3 loop: CSGAQGGETQYF. CDR3 DNA: TGCAGTGGAGCCCAGGGAGGGGAGACCCAGTACTTC. This rearrangement joins TRBV20-1 to TRBJ2-5, with 7 bases lining up with TRBD2. The V gene's germline CDR1 is DFQATT and CDR2 SNEGSKA (reference sequence). This CDR3 region has 12 residues. J was trimmed by 5 bases and V by 7 bases; bases with no gene match: 7.

This clonotype was observed a single time. The junction differs from germline at one of its ends, possibly a read error. The V and J genes are TRBV5-1 and TRBJ2-7; D gene uncertain. Germline CDR1 SGHRS, CDR2 YFSETQ. This CDR3 has 14 amino acids. In nucleotides, the CDR3 is TGTGCCAGCAGCTTACGGCGACTTAAACCCGAGCAGTACTTC. It is translated as CASSLRRLKPEQYF.

This clonotype has a handful of counts. The chain recombines TRBV12-3 or TRBV12-4 with TRBJ2-5, with 8 bases aligning to TRBD2. The length of the CDR3 is 15 residues. Unmatched junction bases numbered 6, after V lost 2 bases and J lost 4 bases. The CDR3 loop is CASSLPGLGAETQYF. The CDR3 DNA is TGTGCCAGCAGTTTACCGGGACTAGGGGCAGAGACCCAGTACTTC.

This rearrangement joins TRBV10-3 to TRBJ1-4, with TRBD1 as a possible D gene (5 bases). V lost 10 bases and J 8 bases, leaving 17 bases between the germline ends. The CDR3 sequence is 13 residues long. Per germline, CDR1 ENHRY and CDR2 SYGVKD. CDR3 amino acids: CATRGEVGEKLFF. CDR3 bases: TGTGCCACCCGAGGGGAGGTAGGGGAAAAACTGTTTTTT.

This chain joins TRBV5-1 and TRBJ2-6, with a tentative D call TRBD1 (5 bases). The germline CDR1 and CDR2 sequences are SGHRS and YFSETQ. This CDR3 spans 16 amino acids. Trimming stripped 4 bases from V and 0 bases from J, with 11 bases between. In DNA form, the CDR3 reads TGCGCCAGCAGCCGGACACAATCCTCTGGGGCCAACGTCCTGACTTTC. This encodes CASSRTQSSGANVLTF.

The chain joins TRBV30 to TRBJ1-1, with 9 positions matching TRBD1. Germline CDR1 reads GTSNPN; CDR2 reads SVGIG (reference sequence). V gave up 2 bases and J gave up 4 bases; unmatched junction bases: 8. This CDR3 region has 15 residues. In DNA form, the CDR3 reads TGTGCCTGGAGTATTACAGGGGGCGGAAGCACTGAAGCTTTCTTT. This encodes CAWSITGGGSTEAFF. The variable domain in full, completed from reference TRBV30 and TRBJ1-1, reads SQTIHQWPATLVQPVGSPLSLECTVEGTSNPNLYWYRQAAGRGLQLLFYSVGIGQISSEVPQNLSASRPQDRQFILSSKKLLLSDSGFYLCAWSITGGGSTEAFFGQGTRLTVV.

This clonotype showed up many times. The V and J genes are TRBV13 and TRBJ1-1; D not certain. V gave up 5 bases and J gave up 1 base, with 11 bases separating them. The CDR3 totals 14 residues. The germline gives CDR1 PRHDT, CDR2 FYEKMQ (reference sequence). CDR3 residues: CASSPDRGNTEAFF. CDR3 coding DNA: TGTGCCAGCAGCCCCGATCGGGGGAACACTGAAGCTTTCTTT.

This clonotype was observed at least ten times. The rearrangement links TRBV19 to TRBJ2-3; D is uncertain. The length of the CDR3 is 11 residues. CDR1 is LNHDA and CDR2 is SQIVND in the germline V gene (reference sequence). Trimming took off 3 bases at V and 3 bases at J, with 1 base between the two ends. Here the CDR3 reads CASSMTDTQYF. CDR3 nucleotides: TGTGCCAGTAGTATGACAGATACGCAGTATTTT.